The 23 T cell receptor beta chains given below trace back to one sample, sequenced in a study of OX40 agonist ivuxolimab in advanced cancers. The method was immunoSEQ multiplex PCR; TCRdb's version includes in-frame clones alone and lacks a portion of them. The sample gives tens of thousands of clones, more than 75% of which show up once; 3.5% to 4% is in the top ten. Source: CD4+ or CD8+ T cells sorted from blood, taken in a trial of the OX40 agonist ivuxolimab. The receptors were gathered from an adult with an advanced solid tumor such as melanoma, head and neck, liver or kidney cancer.

A word on this clone: Germline is not matched at one junction end, which may reflect a read error. CDR3 nucleotides: TGTGCTAGCAGCTTAGAGTTCAGGGGAGAGACCCAGTACTTC. Translated, it gives CASSLEFRGETQYF. This sequence joins TRBV7-7 and TRBJ2-5, with D perhaps TRBD1 (6 bases). The CDR3 extends over 14 amino acids. Germline CDR1 SSHAT, CDR2 FNYEAQ (reference sequence).

The CDR3 region is CASSPVPEETEAFF. CDR3 in DNA: TGTGCCAGCAGCCCCGTCCCGGAGGAGACTGAAGCTTTCTTT. This rearrangement joins TRBV5-4 to TRBJ1-1; unclear D gene. In germline, CDR1 is SGHNT, CDR2 YYREEE (reference sequence). V was shortened by 4 bases and J by 5 bases, with 15 bases between the two germline ends. This CDR3 has 14 residues. Drawing the rest from reference TRBV5-4 and TRBJ1-1, the complete variable domain is ETGVTQSPTHLIKTRGQQVTLRCSSQSGHNTVSWYQQALGQGPQFIFQYYREEENGRGNFPPRFSGLQFPNYSSELNVNALELDDSALYLCASSPVPEETEAFFGQGTRLTVV.

The chain recombines TRBV19 with TRBJ1-3, with TRBD1 as a possible D gene (6 bases). The ends were cut back, 5 bases at V and 3 bases at J, with 14 bases in the middle. The CDR3 has 15 amino acids. The germline V gene encodes CDR1 LNHDA and CDR2 SQIVND (reference sequence). The CDR3 is CASSRQQGGGNTIYF. CDR3 nucleotide sequence: TGTGCCAGTAGTCGGCAACAGGGTGGTGGAAACACCATATATTTT.

This clone was seen only once. This chain links TRBV10-3 with TRBJ2-3; 11 nucleotides line up with TRBD1. Germline V lookup: CDR1 ENHRY, CDR2 SYGVKD. With V trimmed by 3 bases and J by 0 bases, 8 bases remained unmatched. The CDR3 has 18 residues. CDR3 residues: CAISDRTGGAGSTDTQYF. The CDR3 DNA sequence: TGTGCCATCAGTGATAGGACAGGGGGCGCCGGAAGCACAGATACGCAGTATTTT.

The rearrangement links TRBV18 to TRBJ1-4; 8 positions agree with TRBD1. Germline-derived CDR1 and CDR2 are KGHSH and LQKENI. V lost 3 bases, J lost 8 bases, and 14 bases stayed unmatched. The CDR3 is made up of 17 amino acids. The CDR3 DNA reads TGTGCCAGCTCACCGAACCGGGGGAACAGGGGGAACGAAAAACTGTTTTTT. Amino acid sequence: CASSPNRGNRGNEKLFF.

V and J are TRBV9 and TRBJ2-7; D is perhaps TRBD2 (6 bases). The CDR3 has 15 amino acids. Per the germline V gene, CDR1 is SGDLS and CDR2 is YYNGEE. Between the trimmed V and J ends, which lost 0 bases and 1 base, there was a span of 11 bases. This CDR3 reads CASSVGRELSYEQYF. The CDR3 bases are TGTGCCAGCAGCGTAGGTCGGGAGCTTTCCTACGAGCAGTACTTC.

The CDR3 DNA sequence: TGTGCCAGTAGTGGGCCACGCGTTGAGCCCCAGCATTTT. It yields the protein CASSGPRVEPQHF. V and J are TRBV19 and TRBJ1-5, with D unclear. Deletions cut 5 bases from V and 8 bases from J, with 13 bases between. This CDR3 spans 13 amino acids. Per germline, CDR1 LNHDA and CDR2 SQIVND (reference sequence).

This clone appeared a single time. The chain couples TRBV5-4 to TRBJ2-2, with 9 bases fitting TRBD2. The CDR3 runs 16 residues. V lost 3 bases and J lost 4; bases outside the gene matches: 7. CDR1 SGHNT and CDR2 YYREEE come from the germline V gene (reference sequence). In nucleotides, the CDR3 is TGTGCCAGCAGCTCCCGTAGCGGGAGACCCACCGGGGAGCTGTTTTTT. It specifies CASSSRSGRPTGELFF.

The chain is built from TRBV5-4 and TRBJ2-5, with TRBD2 as a possible D gene (7 bases). The CDR3 has 14 amino acids. Trimming stripped 3 bases from V and 5 bases from J, with 14 bases between. Germline assignment: CDR1 SGHNT and CDR2 YYREEE (reference sequence). In DNA form, the CDR3 reads TGTGCCAGCAGCTCTAACAGGGAGGGGGAGACCCAGTACTTC. Translation gives CASSSNREGETQYF.

The rearrangement uses TRBV7-9 and TRBJ1-1; weak D call: TRBD1 (5 bases). CDR1 SEHNR and CDR2 FQNEAQ come from the germline V gene (reference sequence). The CDR3 length is 14 residues. V was shortened by 1 base and J by 1 base, with 7 bases between the two germline ends. CDR3 protein: CASSLGTKNTEAFF. The CDR3 coding sequence is TGTGCCAGCAGCTTAGGGACAAAGAACACTGAAGCTTTCTTT.

This rearrangement joins TRBV5-1 to TRBJ2-7, with D unclear. The germline V gene has CDR1 SGHRS and CDR2 YFSETQ. V dropped 0 bases and J dropped 0 bases, with 10 bases sitting between them. The CDR3 has 15 amino acids. The CDR3 DNA reads TGCGCCAGCAGCTTGGTGGCAGGAGCCTCCTACGAGCAGTACTTC. Translation: CASSLVAGASYEQYF.

The chain is built from TRBV27 and TRBJ2-7; 8 bases match TRBD1. CDR3 length equals 15 residues. V lost 2 bases, J lost 2 bases, and 5 bases stayed unmatched. Germline lookup yields CDR1 MNHEY and CDR2 SMNVEV (reference sequence). The CDR3: CASSLNGQGPYEQYF. DNA of the CDR3: TGTGCCAGCAGTTTAAACGGACAGGGCCCCTACGAGCAGTACTTC.

This chain uses TRBV7-3 with TRBJ2-5; 8 nucleotides line up with TRBD2. V was pared by 5 bases and J by 5 bases, with 10 bases of the junction left unmatched. The CDR3 totals 15 residues. Germline CDR1 and CDR2: SGHTA and FQGTGA. The CDR3 region is CASSPGAGESETQYF. CDR3 sequence (DNA): TGTGCCAGCAGCCCGGGAGCGGGAGAATCTGAGACCCAGTACTTC.

The genes are TRBV2 and TRBJ2-5; D is uncertain. Germline assignment: CDR1 SNHLY and CDR2 FYNNEI. Trimming removed 7 bases from V and 0 bases from J, with 3 bases in between. This CDR3 has 11 residues. The CDR3 protein is CASNNQETQYF. DNA for the CDR3: TGTGCCAGCAACAACCAAGAGACCCAGTACTTC.

This clone was found a few times. The chain has TRBV11-3 and TRBJ1-2; no clear D. In germline, CDR1 is SGHNT, CDR2 YENEEA. V gave up 0 bases and J gave up 4 bases, with 15 bases separating them. The CDR3 runs to 16 residues. CDR3 sequence (DNA): TGTGCCAGCAGCTTAGAGGGCCGGGGAGGAAGCTATGGCTACACCTTC. Translated, it gives CASSLEGRGGSYGYTF.

In its sample, this clone was seen once. The chain has TRBV7-6 and TRBJ2-3; D remains ambiguous. Per the germline V gene, CDR1 is SGHVS and CDR2 is FNYEAQ. The CDR3 has 13 residues. Trimming cost V 1 base and J 4 bases, with 6 bases left between them. The CDR3 DNA is TGTGCCAGCAGCTTAGATGCGGCAGATACGCAGTATTTT. Translated, it gives CASSLDAADTQYF.

This chain links TRBV19 with TRBJ2-4; D remains ambiguous. Germline lookup yields CDR1 LNHDA and CDR2 SQIVND (reference sequence). This CDR3 has 17 residues. The ends were cut back, 2 bases at V and 3 bases at J, with 17 bases in the middle. The CDR3 sequence is CASSIYRAPTGKNIQYF. The CDR3 DNA reads as TGTGCCAGTAGTATATACCGGGCCCCCACGGGCAAAAACATTCAGTACTTC.

This chain uses TRBV10-3 with TRBJ2-7; 7 bases agree with TRBD1. V lost 6 bases to trimming and J lost 4 bases; unmatched junction nucleotides: 12. The CDR3 is made up of 15 amino acids. Germline V lookup: CDR1 ENHRY, CDR2 SYGVKD. The CDR3 region is CAISYTGALTYEQYF. In DNA, the CDR3 is TGTGCCATCAGCTACACAGGGGCCCTTACATACGAGCAGTACTTC.

V and J are TRBV7-6 and TRBJ1-1; D is unclear. The CDR3 consists of 17 residues. V was trimmed by 2 bases and J by 1 base, leaving 17 bases between them. Germline values: CDR1 SGHVS, CDR2 FNYEAQ. The CDR3 DNA reads TGTGCCAGCAGCTTATATCTAAAAGGACCCCAGAACACTGAAGCTTTCTTT. It encodes CASSLYLKGPQNTEAFF.

V is TRBV30 and J is TRBJ2-1; D remains unclear. The germline gives CDR1 GTSNPN, CDR2 SVGIG (reference sequence). V was shortened by 0 bases and J by 13 bases, with 13 bases between the two germline ends. CDR3 size: 12 residues. The CDR3 region is CAWSVVGPFQFF. The CDR3 DNA reads TGTGCCTGGAGTGTGGTGGGTCCCTTTCAGTTCTTC.

This clone was recorded a few times. The chain joins TRBV7-9 to TRBJ1-2, with 10 bases aligning to TRBD1. The CDR3 sequence is 15 residues long. Losses at the gene ends were 4 bases for V and 8 bases for J; bases not matched to a gene: 10. CDR1 SEHNR and CDR2 FQNEAQ come from the germline V gene (reference sequence). CDR3 coding DNA: TGTGCCAGCAGCTCCCCCGGACAGGGGGTGGGCGGCTACACCTTC. This translates into CASSSPGQGVGGYTF.

The chain has TRBV27 and TRBJ2-7; 7 positions match TRBD1. The V gene's germline CDR1 is MNHEY and CDR2 SMNVEV (reference sequence). Trimming took 10 bases from V and 4 from J; bases not matched to a gene: 10. This CDR3 has 13 residues. DNA for the CDR3: TGTGCCACCAGGGGGACAGACCGTTACGAGCAGTACTTC. It is translated as CATRGTDRYEQYF.

This chain links TRBV4-1 with TRBJ2-7; D is undetermined. V was trimmed by 0 bases and J by 3 bases, leaving 6 bases between them. The CDR3 runs 13 residues. The germline gives CDR1 MGHRA, CDR2 YSYEKL. CDR3 coding DNA: TGCGCCAGCAGCCAAGATGGGGTCTACGAGCAGTACTTC. Protein product: CASSQDGVYEQYF.